One and the same sample provided the 5 T cell receptor beta chains below, sequenced in a study of vaccination and CD4 T cells after COVID-19. An Oncomine TCR Beta short-read assay was used to sequence the DNA from cultured CD4+ T cells. Each CDR3 protein gets one entry after TCRdb re-called the PCR reads with MiXCR. This sample has around 18,000 distinct CDR3 sequences, with around three fifths found just once. Treatment here: approximately 11-day PBMC culture with coronavirus spike peptide pools or control peptides (ViraFEST assay). Which antigens these TCRs recognize remains unknown. Sequencing was done on a sample of CD4+ T cells from blood, cultured in vitro. Every receptor here comes from a human donor who had recovered from COVID-19.

The CDR3 nucleotides read TGTGCCAGCAGAAGACTAGCGGTAGAGGCACAGTACTTC. It codes for CASRRLAVEAQYF. This sequence joins TRBV2 and TRBJ2-5, with TRBD2 identical over 9 bases. J lost 11 bases, V lost 6 bases, and 10 bases had no gene match. Per germline, CDR1 SNHLY and CDR2 FYNNEI. The CDR3 extends over 13 amino acids.

This clonotype was observed a few times. The chain recombines TRBV7-2 with TRBJ2-3, with D possibly matching TRBD1 (5 bases). Germline V lookup: CDR1 SGHTA, CDR2 FQGNSA. Between the trimmed V and J ends, which lost 5 bases and 1 base, there was a span of 10 bases. The CDR3 is 14 residues long. CDR3 nucleotides: TGTGCCAGCAGCGGGGCTGCGGGCACAGATACGCAGTATTTT. Amino acid sequence: CASSGAAGTDTQYF.

This chain uses TRBV12-3 or TRBV12-4 with TRBJ1-1; 7 bases line up with TRBD1. The CDR3 totals 16 residues. Trimming removed 3 bases from V and 1 base from J; junction bases left unmatched: 8. This chain's CDR3 is CASSFRPGTENTEAFF. The CDR3 coding sequence is TGTGCCAGCAGTTTTCGACCGGGGACAGAGAACACTGAAGCTTTCTTT.

This clonotype was recorded a few times. This sequence joins TRBV3-1 and TRBJ1-2; D ambiguous. CDR3 length: 13 residues. Germline assignment: CDR1 LGHDT and CDR2 YNNKEL (reference sequence). The germline V and J ends were trimmed by 0 bases and 4 bases, with 6 bases remaining between them. DNA for the CDR3: TGTGCCAGCAGCCAAGATCGAGTCTATGGCTACACCTTC. It yields the protein CASSQDRVYGYTF.

The chain is built from TRBV4-2 and TRBJ1-5; D gene unclear. The CDR3 consists of 14 residues. Germline CDR1 LGHNA, CDR2 YNFKEQ. The V gene lost 2 bases and the J gene lost 5 bases, with 10 bases spanning the gap. The CDR3 DNA follows: TGTGCCAGCAGCCAACCGGGCGGCGATCAGCCCCAGCATTTT. It specifies CASSQPGGDQPQHF.